The 26 T cell receptor beta chains below were found in one sample sequenced in a study of cytomegalovirus exposure and HLA in healthy donors. TCRdb's copy holds only in-frame clones and misses some; the assay was immunoSEQ multiplex PCR. This table holds over 200,000 clones, roughly 88% found once. The specimen sequenced was PBMCs. The receptors shown here come from a woman between 18 and 30 years old in good health and CMV-seronegative.

This clone was counted a few times. The genes are TRBV2 and TRBJ1-2, with 8 bases matching TRBD1. CDR1 and CDR2 from the germline V gene are SNHLY and FYNNEI. The CDR3 is 15 residues long. V lost 6 bases to trimming and J lost 0 bases; unmatched junction nucleotides: 6. CDR3 nucleotide sequence: TGTGCCAGCAGGCTAGGACAGGGAGCTAACTATGGCTACACCTTC. Its translation: CASRLGQGANYGYTF.

This clone was counted once. The chain recombines TRBV13 with TRBJ2-1; 10 bases line up with TRBD2. The junction had 8 bases not matched to a gene; V was cut back by 5 bases and J by 16 bases. Per the germline V gene, CDR1 is PRHDT and CDR2 is FYEKMQ (reference sequence). The CDR3 has 12 residues. CDR3 bases: TGTGCCAGCAGCCAGGGACTAGCGTCTAACTTCTTC. It yields the protein CASSQGLASNFF.

This CDR3 reads CAWTRLAGEQYF. In nucleotides, the CDR3 is TGTGCCTGGACGAGGCTAGCCGGCGAGCAGTACTTC. The chain couples TRBV30 to TRBJ2-7; weak D call: TRBD2 (5 bases). Germline V gene data show CDR1 as GTSNPN and CDR2 as SVGIG (reference sequence). The CDR3 spans 12 residues. Trimming cost V 4 bases and J 6 bases, with 13 bases left between them.

The rearrangement uses TRBV5-6 and TRBJ1-1; possibly TRBD1 for D (5 bases). CDR3 length: 14 residues. The V and J ends lost 3 bases and 1 base respectively, with 10 bases between them. From germline, CDR1 is SGHDT and CDR2 YYEEEE. The CDR3 bases are TGTGCCAGCAGCTCCCCTACAGGGAACACTGAAGCTTTCTTT. Encoded protein: CASSSPTGNTEAFF.

This clone occurred once. The V gene is TRBV28, the J gene TRBJ2-5, with TRBD2 matching over 11 bases. In germline, CDR1 is MDHEN, CDR2 SYDVKM. Trimming took 7 bases from V and 1 from J; bases not matched to a gene: 8. The length of the CDR3 is 16 residues. The CDR3 spells CASTLGTSGFQETQYF. DNA for the CDR3: TGTGCCAGCACCCTCGGGACTAGCGGATTCCAAGAGACCCAGTACTTC.

This clone was counted once. The chain is built from TRBV27 and TRBJ2-7; D unresolved. With 0 bases removed from V and 3 bases from J, the gap between germline ends came to 6 bases. CDR1 and CDR2 (germline): MNHEY, SMNVEV (reference sequence). The CDR3 has 13 amino acids. CDR3 protein: CASSLSRGYEQYF. Here the CDR3 DNA reads TGTGCCAGCAGTTTATCACGCGGCTACGAGCAGTACTTC.

The V gene is TRBV9, the J gene TRBJ2-4, with D perhaps matching TRBD2 (6 bases). This CDR3 spans 13 amino acids. Germline assignment: CDR1 SGDLS and CDR2 YYNGEE. The V gene lost 8 bases and the J gene lost 8 bases, with 17 bases spanning the gap. The CDR3 here is CASHRGSEDIQYF. CDR3 nucleotide sequence: TGTGCCAGTCATCGGGGGTCTGAAGACATTCAGTACTTC.

The chain has TRBV29-1 and TRBJ2-1, with D perhaps matching TRBD2 (7 bases). CDR1 SQVTM and CDR2 ANQGSEA come from the germline V gene. Trimming took off 4 bases at V and 8 bases at J, with 9 bases between the two ends. CDR3 size: 11 residues. CDR3 nucleotide sequence: TGCAGCGTTGGGGGGGGGCATGAGCAGTTCTTC. It is translated as CSVGGGHEQFF.

The J gene is TRBJ2-1, the V gene TRBV29-1; 7 nucleotides line up with TRBD1. Looked up from germline, CDR1 is SQVTM and CDR2 is ANQGSEA. The length of the CDR3 is 14 residues. The V and J ends lost 3 bases and 5 bases, in that order; junction bases with no gene match: 7. CDR3 nucleotides: TGCAGCGTTGAGGACCCGGACAGGAACAATGAGCAGTTCTTC. Protein product: CSVEDPDRNNEQFF.

J is TRBJ1-1 and V is TRBV7-3; 7 bases are a match to TRBD1. CDR1 and CDR2 from the germline V gene are SGHTA and FQGTGA. V lost 5 bases to trimming and J lost 2 bases; unmatched junction nucleotides: 5. CDR3 length equals 14 residues. The DNA of the CDR3 is TGTGCCAGCAGCCTAGCAGGGGGAAACACTGAAGCTTTCTTT. This encodes CASSLAGGNTEAFF.

V usage is TRBV7-9 and J usage is TRBJ1-2; 8 bases are shared with TRBD1. The CDR3 consists of 14 residues. CDR1 and CDR2 (germline): SEHNR, FQNEAQ (reference sequence). The ends lost 4 bases at V and 5 bases at J; junction bases unmatched: 6. The CDR3 region is CASSSQGAQYGYTF. The DNA of the CDR3 is TGTGCCAGCAGCTCCCAGGGGGCGCAGTATGGCTACACCTTC.

This sequence joins TRBV4-3 and TRBJ2-5; D is perhaps TRBD1 (6 bases). CDR1 and CDR2 (germline): LGHNA, YSLEER. The CDR3 covers 19 residues. V lost 0 bases, J lost 2 bases, and 22 bases lay in between. Here the CDR3 reads CASSQDYPFLGGEQETQYF. DNA of the CDR3: TGCGCCAGCAGCCAAGATTATCCGTTTTTAGGGGGAGAACAAGAGACCCAGTACTTC.

The rearrangement joins TRBV14 to TRBJ1-1; 7 positions agree with TRBD1. Germline CDR1 is SGHDN and CDR2 is FVKESK. The CDR3 runs to 14 residues. V shed 5 bases and J 10 bases; nucleotides not matched to a gene: 13. DNA of the CDR3: TGTGCCAGCAGCTACAGGGGAGACGCGCTCGGAGCTTTCTTT. Its translation: CASSYRGDALGAFF.

The J gene is TRBJ1-5, the V gene TRBV19; 9 bases are shared with TRBD1. Trimming at V came to 3 bases and at J to 11 bases, leaving 5 bases not matched to a gene. Germline values: CDR1 LNHDA, CDR2 SQIVND (reference sequence). The CDR3 loop spans 13 amino acids. The CDR3 coding sequence is TGTGCCAGTAGTATTGGGGGACAGGGAGCCCAGCATTTT. Translation: CASSIGGQGAQHF.

V usage is TRBV5-6 and J usage is TRBJ1-5; 8 bases map to TRBD1. Trimming took 0 bases from V and 4 from J; bases not matched to a gene: 3. CDR1 and CDR2 (germline): SGHDT, YYEEEE. This CDR3 region has 15 residues. In nucleotides, the CDR3 is TGTGCCAGCAGCTTGGGAAACAGGGGGAATCAGCCCCAGCATTTT. As protein: CASSLGNRGNQPQHF.

V usage is TRBV13 and J usage is TRBJ2-1; 13 positions match TRBD2. V lost 2 bases, J lost 1 base, and 5 bases stayed unmatched. This CDR3 region has 18 residues. Germline-derived CDR1 and CDR2 are PRHDT and FYEKMQ (reference sequence). CDR3 sequence: CASSLRLAGGRSYNEQFF. DNA of the CDR3: TGTGCCAGCAGCTTAAGACTAGCGGGAGGAAGATCCTACAATGAGCAGTTCTTC.

This rearrangement joins TRBV2 to TRBJ2-1; 7 bases are shared with TRBD1. Trimming took 6 bases from V and 4 from J; bases not matched to a gene: 12. The germline gives CDR1 SNHLY, CDR2 FYNNEI. The CDR3 contains 16 residues. CDR3 amino acids: CASRRIGQDQYNEQFF. CDR3 coding DNA: TGTGCCAGCAGACGTATTGGACAGGACCAGTACAATGAGCAGTTCTTC.

The rearrangement uses TRBV5-1 and TRBJ2-2; 7 bases fit TRBD2. Losses at the gene ends were 4 bases for V and 6 bases for J; bases not matched to a gene: 15. Germline lookup yields CDR1 SGHRS and CDR2 YFSETQ. CDR3 length: 17 residues. The CDR3 DNA is TGCGCCAGCAGCCCGGGGGGTTCGTGGAAGGGGTCCGGGGAGCTGTTTTTT. Encoded protein: CASSPGGSWKGSGELFF.

The rearrangement links TRBV18 to TRBJ1-1; 7 bases fit TRBD1. Germline V CDR1 and CDR2: KGHSH, LQKENI. V dropped 3 bases and J dropped 2; count of bases not matched to a gene: 12. This CDR3 comprises 17 residues. The CDR3 nucleotides are TGTGCCAGCTCACCGTTAGCGGGGAGGGGGCCTAACACTGAAGCTTTCTTT. It is translated as CASSPLAGRGPNTEAFF.

This chain connects TRBV6-5 to TRBJ2-1; D is undetermined. CDR1 and CDR2 (germline): MNHEY, SVGAGI. The CDR3 spans 13 residues. V lost 5 bases to trimming and J lost 3 bases, with 8 bases between them. CDR3 amino acids: CASSPTHYNEQFF. The CDR3 DNA sequence: TGTGCCAGCAGTCCAACACACTACAATGAGCAGTTCTTC.

The genes are TRBV9 and TRBJ1-2, with D hard to call. Germline values: CDR1 SGDLS, CDR2 YYNGEE. Trimming cost V 2 bases and J 3 bases, with 11 bases left between them. The CDR3 sequence is 14 residues long. CDR3 DNA sequence: TGTGCCAGCAGCGTGGAAGACGACTACTATGGCTACACCTTC. Amino acid sequence: CASSVEDDYYGYTF.

The J gene is TRBJ1-3, the V gene TRBV28; D call uncertain. The germline CDR1 and CDR2 sequences are MDHEN and SYDVKM. The CDR3 runs to 17 residues. V dropped 3 bases and J dropped 3 bases, with 18 bases sitting between them. CDR3 coding DNA: TGTGCCAGCAGTTTGCTAGCCATTGGGGTTTATGGAAACACCATATATTTT. Protein product: CASSLLAIGVYGNTIYF. The full variable domain, with the rest looked up from reference TRBV28 and TRBJ1-3, is DVKVTQSSRYLVKRTGEKVFLECVQDMDHENMFWYRQDPGLGLRLIYFSYDVKMKEKGDIPEGYSVSREKKERFSLILESASTNQTSMYLCASSLLAIGVYGNTIYFGEGSWLTVV.

This clone has only one observation. The chain's CDR3 is CATTANSFYGYTF. DNA for the CDR3: TGTGCCACAACGGCGAACAGTTTCTATGGCTACACCTTC. J is TRBJ1-2 and V is TRBV6-1; D is unresolved. Germline CDR1 is MNHNS and CDR2 is SASEGT. This CDR3 spans 13 amino acids. Trimming took off 10 bases at V and 4 bases at J, with 16 bases between the two ends.

The chain recombines TRBV27 with TRBJ2-7, with 7 positions matching TRBD1. The CDR3 is 16 residues long. J lost 3 bases, V lost 3 bases, and 11 bases had no gene match. Germline CDR1 MNHEY, CDR2 SMNVEV (reference sequence). CDR3 nucleotides: TGTGCCAGCAGTTTCGACAGGACAGGTGGGGGCTACGAGCAGTACTTC. This encodes CASSFDRTGGGYEQYF.

V is TRBV7-9 and J is TRBJ2-5, with 8 bases aligning to TRBD2. Germline-derived CDR1 and CDR2 are SEHNR and FQNEAQ (reference sequence). V dropped 6 bases and J dropped 3; count of bases not matched to a gene: 12. The CDR3 sequence is 16 residues long. CDR3 sequence (DNA): TGTGCCAGCAGTAATTTACGAAAACTAGCGGAAGAGACCCAGTACTTC. Translating gives CASSNLRKLAEETQYF.

The rearrangement links TRBV28 to TRBJ2-7; 8 bases align to TRBD1. This CDR3 is 16 amino acids long. Germline lookup yields CDR1 MDHEN and CDR2 SYDVKM. V was pared by 6 bases and J by 2 bases, with 12 bases of the junction left unmatched. CDR3 sequence (DNA): TGTGCCAGCAGCCCCACCGGGACAGGACGGACCTACGAGCAGTACTTC. Translation gives CASSPTGTGRTYEQYF. Full variable domain (remainder filled in from reference TRBV28 and TRBJ2-7): DVKVTQSSRYLVKRTGEKVFLECVQDMDHENMFWYRQDPGLGLRLIYFSYDVKMKEKGDIPEGYSVSREKKERFSLILESASTNQTSMYLCASSPTGTGRTYEQYFGPGTRLTVT.